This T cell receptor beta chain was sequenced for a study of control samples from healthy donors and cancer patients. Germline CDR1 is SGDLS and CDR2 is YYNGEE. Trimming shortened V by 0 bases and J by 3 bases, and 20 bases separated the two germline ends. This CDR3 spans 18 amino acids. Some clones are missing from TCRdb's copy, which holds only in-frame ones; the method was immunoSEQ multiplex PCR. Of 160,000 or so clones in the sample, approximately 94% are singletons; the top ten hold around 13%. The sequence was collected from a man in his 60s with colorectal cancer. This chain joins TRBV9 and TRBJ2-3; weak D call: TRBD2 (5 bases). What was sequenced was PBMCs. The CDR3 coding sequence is TGTGCCAGCAGCGTAGATCCCAGCGGAGTCGAACCAACAGATACGCAGTATTTT. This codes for CASSVDPSGVEPTDTQYF.